This paragraph reports one TCR beta chain. From germline, CDR1 is MNHEY and CDR2 SVGAGI. V lost 7 bases and J lost 6, with 16 bases in between. The CDR3 length is 14 residues. The data originate from a study of T cell responses to AZD1222 COVID-19 vaccine. The protocol was immunoSEQ multiplex PCR, while the TCRdb copy is restricted to in-frame clones and leaves out a portion. This table holds 88,000 or so clones, around 90% found once. This TCR came from an adult in good health. The chain combines TRBV6-5 with TRBJ1-5; D possibly corresponds to TRBD1 (5 bases). The source was peripheral blood, collected on day 0 of AZD1222 vaccination. CDR3 loop: CASTLDSTGQPQHF. As DNA, the CDR3 is TGTGCCAGCACCCTCGACAGCACTGGTCAGCCCCAGCATTTT.